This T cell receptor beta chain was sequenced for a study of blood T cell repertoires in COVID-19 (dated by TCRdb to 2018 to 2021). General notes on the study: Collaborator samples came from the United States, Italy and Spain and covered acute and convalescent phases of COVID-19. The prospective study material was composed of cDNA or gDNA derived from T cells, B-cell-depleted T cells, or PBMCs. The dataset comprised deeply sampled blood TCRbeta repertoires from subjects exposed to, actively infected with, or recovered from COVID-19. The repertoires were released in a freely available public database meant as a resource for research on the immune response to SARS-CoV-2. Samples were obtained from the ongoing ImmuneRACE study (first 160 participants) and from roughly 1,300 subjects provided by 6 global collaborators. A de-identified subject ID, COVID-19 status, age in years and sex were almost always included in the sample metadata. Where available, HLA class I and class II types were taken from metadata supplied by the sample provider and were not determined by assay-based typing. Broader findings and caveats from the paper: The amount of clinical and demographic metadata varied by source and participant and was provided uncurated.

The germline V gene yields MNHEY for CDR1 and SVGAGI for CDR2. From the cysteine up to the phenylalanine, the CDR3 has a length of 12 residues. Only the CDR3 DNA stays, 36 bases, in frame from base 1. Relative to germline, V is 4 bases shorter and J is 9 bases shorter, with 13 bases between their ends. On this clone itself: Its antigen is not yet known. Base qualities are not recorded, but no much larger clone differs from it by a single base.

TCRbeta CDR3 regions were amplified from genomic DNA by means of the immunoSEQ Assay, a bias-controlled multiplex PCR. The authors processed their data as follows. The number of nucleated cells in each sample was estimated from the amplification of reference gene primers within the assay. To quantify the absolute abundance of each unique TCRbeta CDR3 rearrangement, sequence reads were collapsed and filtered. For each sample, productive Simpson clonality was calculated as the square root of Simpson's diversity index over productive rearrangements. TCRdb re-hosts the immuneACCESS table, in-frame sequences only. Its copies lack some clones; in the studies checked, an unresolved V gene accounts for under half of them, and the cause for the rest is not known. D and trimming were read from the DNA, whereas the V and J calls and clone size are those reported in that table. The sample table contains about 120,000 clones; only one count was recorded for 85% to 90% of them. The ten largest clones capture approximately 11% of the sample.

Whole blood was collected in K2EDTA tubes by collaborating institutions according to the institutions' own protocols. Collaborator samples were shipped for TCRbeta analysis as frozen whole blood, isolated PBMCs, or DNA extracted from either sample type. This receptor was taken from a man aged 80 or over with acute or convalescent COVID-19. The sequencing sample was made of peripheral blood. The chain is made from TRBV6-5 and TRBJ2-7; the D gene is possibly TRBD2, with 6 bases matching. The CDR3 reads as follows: CASSSLGGRQYF. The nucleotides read TGTGCCAGCAGTTCCCTTGGGGGGAGGCAGTACTTC.